The 20 T cell receptor beta chains presented below share a single source sample, sequenced in a study of shared clonotypes between healthy human individuals. The data were produced by immunoSEQ multiplex PCR, yet TCRdb's version contains in-frame clones alone and is incomplete. The repertoire holds approximately 2.4 million clones, with more than 90% as singletons. The sequencing input was naive CD4+ T cells sorted from blood. Subset specified: CD45RA+ positively selected. These receptors were obtained from a man in his late teens or twenties in good health.

This clone turned up a few times. The rearrangement links TRBV7-9 to TRBJ2-7; 10 nucleotides line up with TRBD2. V gave up 5 bases and J gave up 0 bases; unmatched junction bases: 4. Germline loops: CDR1 SEHNR, CDR2 FQNEAQ (reference sequence). There are 15 residues in the CDR3. The CDR3 spells CASSPRTSGSYEQYF. The CDR3, as DNA: TGTGCCAGCAGCCCGAGGACTAGCGGCTCCTACGAGCAGTACTTC. The full variable domain, in which reference TRBV7-9 and TRBJ2-7 provide the parts outside the CDR3, is DTGVSQNPRHKITKRGQNVTFRCDPISEHNRLYWYRQTLGQGPEFLTYFQNEAQLEKSRLLSDRFSAERPKGSFSTLEIQRTEQGDSAMYLCASSPRTSGSYEQYFGPGTRLTVT.

The V and J genes are TRBV18 and TRBJ1-2; no reliable D call. Trimming pared 0 bases from V and 3 bases from J, leaving 14 bases between. Germline values: CDR1 KGHSH, CDR2 LQKENI. CDR3 length: 16 residues. CDR3 loop: CASSPPAAPGDYGYTF. The CDR3 DNA is TGTGCCAGCTCACCACCCGCAGCACCCGGGGACTATGGCTACACCTTC.

V usage is TRBV7-2 and J usage is TRBJ2-7; 9 bases are shared with TRBD2. The CDR3 is made up of 13 amino acids. Germline lookup yields CDR1 SGHTA and CDR2 FQGNSA. V lost 6 bases, J lost 3 bases, and 3 bases stayed unmatched. The CDR3 protein is CASSRTSVYEQYF. In DNA form, the CDR3 reads TGTGCCAGCAGTCGGACTAGCGTCTACGAGCAGTACTTC.

Of note for this clone: Other DNA sequences within the sample encode an identical CDR3. This rearrangement joins TRBV5-1 to TRBJ2-7; 12 bases are shared with TRBD1. The germline V gene has CDR1 SGHRS and CDR2 YFSETQ. The ends lost 0 bases at V and 2 bases at J; junction bases unmatched: 3. The CDR3 sequence is 16 residues long. CDR3 sequence reads: CASSLGGTGGPYEQYF. CDR3 nucleotides: TGCGCCAGCAGCTTGGGCGGGACAGGGGGCCCCTACGAGCAGTACTTC.

The chain uses TRBV9 and TRBJ2-4, with 7 bases that match TRBD2. The J segment lost 9 bases and the V segment lost 0 bases, leaving 15 bases of the junction unmatched. Germline V gene data show CDR1 as SGDLS and CDR2 as YYNGEE. This CDR3 region has 17 residues. CDR3 amino acids: CASSVGFLAGAMGIQYF. DNA of the CDR3: TGTGCCAGCAGCGTAGGCTTCCTGGCGGGAGCTATGGGCATTCAGTACTTC.

The CDR3 region is CASIMGVSTEAFF. CDR3 DNA: TGTGCCAGCATCATGGGGGTGAGCACTGAAGCTTTCTTT. V usage is TRBV7-2 and J usage is TRBJ1-1, with a weak D call TRBD1 (5 bases). The CDR3 consists of 13 residues. The germline gives CDR1 SGHTA, CDR2 FQGNSA. Trimming shortened V by 7 bases and J by 4 bases, and 13 bases separated the two germline ends.

This clone was detected only once. The genes are TRBV29-1 and TRBJ1-1; unclear D gene. Germline CDR1 reads SQVTM; CDR2 reads ANQGSEA. Between the trimmed V and J ends, which lost 7 bases and 4 bases, there was a span of 7 bases. This CDR3 region has 10 residues. Written as DNA, the CDR3 is TGCAGCGGCTTCACCACTGAAGCTTTCTTT. This sequence encodes CSGFTTEAFF.

The chain is built from TRBV19 and TRBJ1-2; D call uncertain. V was pared by 4 bases and J by 0 bases, with 12 bases between. Germline CDR1 reads LNHDA; CDR2 reads SQIVND (reference sequence). CDR3 length: 15 residues. The CDR3 DNA is TGTGCCAGTAGTACGTTAAAGTGGTCTAACTATGGCTACACCTTC. Its translation: CASSTLKWSNYGYTF. Supplemented by reference TRBV19 and TRBJ1-2, the full variable domain reads DGGITQSPKYLFRKEGQNVTLSCEQNLNHDAMYWYRQDPGQGLRLIYYSQIVNDFQKGDIAEGYSVSREKKESFPLTVTSAQKNPTAFYLCASSTLKWSNYGYTFGSGTRLTVV.

The chain's CDR3 is CAISESGTGLEAFF. For the CDR3, the DNA is TGTGCCATCAGTGAGTCCGGGACAGGTCTTGAAGCTTTCTTT. This chain links TRBV10-3 with TRBJ1-1; TRBD1 aligns across 8 bases. V lost 0 bases and J lost 7; bases outside the gene matches: 4. The CDR3 spans 14 residues. Per the germline V gene, CDR1 is ENHRY and CDR2 is SYGVKD.

The chain links TRBV7-9 to TRBJ2-7; no clear D gene. The CDR3 extends over 15 amino acids. V dropped 2 bases and J dropped 3 bases, with 14 bases sitting between them. Germline V gene data show CDR1 as SEHNR and CDR2 as FQNEAQ (reference sequence). CDR3 protein: CASSLSVVGSYEQYF. The DNA for the CDR3 is TGTGCCAGCAGCTTATCGGTTGTGGGCAGCTACGAGCAGTACTTC.

The V gene is TRBV11-3, the J gene TRBJ1-1; no definite D call. CDR1 and CDR2 from the germline V gene are SGHNT and YENEEA. This CDR3 has 13 residues. Deletions cut 4 bases from V and 1 base from J, with 7 bases between. The CDR3 here is CASSSEWNTEAFF. CDR3 DNA: TGTGCCAGCAGCTCAGAGTGGAACACTGAAGCTTTCTTT.

The rearrangement uses TRBV5-4 and TRBJ2-6; 8 nucleotides match TRBD2. CDR1 and CDR2 (germline): SGHNT, YYREEE (reference sequence). J gave up 4 bases and V 4 bases, and 10 bases lay outside the gene matches. The CDR3 has 17 amino acids. The DNA of the CDR3 is TGTGCCAGCAGCCCCGGGGGGGGGCGATCCGGGGCCAACGTCCTGACTTTC. Translating it yields CASSPGGGRSGANVLTF.

The chain uses TRBV7-3 and TRBJ1-1, with 8 positions matching TRBD1. The V and J ends lost 5 bases and 5 bases, in that order; junction bases with no gene match: 10. Germline CDR1 reads SGHTA; CDR2 reads FQGTGA. The CDR3 contains 15 residues. CDR3 protein: CASSQGPDRGTEAFF. The DNA of the CDR3 is TGTGCCAGCAGCCAAGGGCCCGACAGGGGAACTGAAGCTTTCTTT.

This chain joins TRBV2 and TRBJ2-3, with D possibly TRBD2 on 5 matching bases. Germline CDR1 reads SNHLY; CDR2 reads FYNNEI. The CDR3 is made up of 14 amino acids. V gave up 7 bases and J gave up 0 bases, with 11 bases separating them. The CDR3 sequence is CASKDFSSTDTQYF. CDR3 nucleotide sequence: TGTGCCAGCAAGGACTTCTCTAGCACAGATACGCAGTATTTT.

The chain has TRBV10-3 and TRBJ2-3; TRBD2 matches at 8 bases. Germline V gene data show CDR1 as ENHRY and CDR2 as SYGVKD. The CDR3 has 12 amino acids. J lost 4 bases, V lost 11 bases, and 5 bases had no gene match. The CDR3 sequence: CAAAGGSDTQYF. For the CDR3, the DNA is TGTGCCGCGGCGGGAGGATCAGATACGCAGTATTTT.

This sequence joins TRBV7-9 and TRBJ1-4; D call uncertain. CDR3 size: 13 residues. The V end was cut by 9 bases, the J end by 7 bases, with 15 bases between. In germline, CDR1 is SEHNR, CDR2 FQNEAQ (reference sequence). The CDR3 sequence: CASTTPSGEKLFF. In DNA, the CDR3 is TGTGCCAGTACCACCCCCTCCGGTGAAAAACTGTTTTTT. Combining the CDR3 with reference TRBV7-9 and TRBJ1-4 gives the whole variable domain DTGVSQNPRHKITKRGQNVTFRCDPISEHNRLYWYRQTLGQGPEFLTYFQNEAQLEKSRLLSDRFSAERPKGSFSTLEIQRTEQGDSAMYLCASTTPSGEKLFFGSGTQLSVL.

The chain employs TRBV11-3 and TRBJ1-6, with 7 bases lining up with TRBD1. CDR3 length equals 18 residues. Germline V CDR1 and CDR2: SGHNT, YENEEA. J lost 10 bases, V lost 2 bases, and 17 bases had no gene match. The CDR3 DNA reads TGTGCCAGCAGCTTAAAAACGGCCGAAAGGGGGCGGTCCTCACCCCTCCACTTT. It encodes CASSLKTAERGRSSPLHF.

The V and J genes are TRBV19 and TRBJ1-6, with unresolved D. The germline V gene has CDR1 LNHDA and CDR2 SQIVND (reference sequence). This CDR3 is 12 amino acids long. V dropped 7 bases and J dropped 6 bases, with 7 bases sitting between them. Here the CDR3 reads CASKEVNSPLHF. CDR3 nucleotide sequence: TGTGCCAGTAAGGAGGTTAATTCACCCCTCCACTTT.

The rearrangement uses TRBV5-3 and TRBJ2-7, with 8 bases identical to TRBD2. TRBV5-3 is noted as an ORF with a role that remains uncertain. Losses at the gene ends were 3 bases for V and 6 bases for J; bases not matched to a gene: 8. This CDR3 comprises 14 residues. The CDR3 sequence is CARSSSGSRAEQYF. In nucleotides, the CDR3 is TGTGCCAGAAGCTCGAGCGGGAGCCGGGCCGAGCAGTACTTC.

Note on this clone: The junction does not match germline at one end; this may be a read error. The identical CDR3 is also encoded by other nucleotide sequences in the sample. V gene TRBV18 combines with J gene TRBJ2-3; D perhaps matches TRBD1 (6 bases). The CDR3 sequence is 13 residues long. The germline gives CDR1 KGHSH, CDR2 LQKENI. The CDR3 protein is CASSPQGTDTQYF. As DNA, the CDR3 is TGTGCCAGCTCGCCACAGGGAACAGATACGCAGTATTTT.